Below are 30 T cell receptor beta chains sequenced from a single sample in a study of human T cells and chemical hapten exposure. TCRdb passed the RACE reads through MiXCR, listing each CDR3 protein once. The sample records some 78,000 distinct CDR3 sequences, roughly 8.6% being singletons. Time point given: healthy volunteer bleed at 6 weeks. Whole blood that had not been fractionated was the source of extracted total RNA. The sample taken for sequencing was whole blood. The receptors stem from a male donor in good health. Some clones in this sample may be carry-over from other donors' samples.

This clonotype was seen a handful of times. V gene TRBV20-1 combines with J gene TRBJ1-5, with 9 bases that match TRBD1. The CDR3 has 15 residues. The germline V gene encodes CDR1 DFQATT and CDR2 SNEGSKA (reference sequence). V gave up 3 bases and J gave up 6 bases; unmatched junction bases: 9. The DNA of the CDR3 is TGCAGTGCTAGGGCCACAGGGGGCTCTCGTCAGCCCCAGCATTTT. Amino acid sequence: CSARATGGSRQPQHF.

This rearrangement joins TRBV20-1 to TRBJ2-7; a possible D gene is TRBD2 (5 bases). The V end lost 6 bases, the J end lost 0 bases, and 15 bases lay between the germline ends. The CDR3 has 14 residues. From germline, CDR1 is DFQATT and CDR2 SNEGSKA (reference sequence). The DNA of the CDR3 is TGCAGTGCCTCAACCGGGGTTTTCTCCTACGAGCAGTACTTC. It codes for CSASTGVFSYEQYF.

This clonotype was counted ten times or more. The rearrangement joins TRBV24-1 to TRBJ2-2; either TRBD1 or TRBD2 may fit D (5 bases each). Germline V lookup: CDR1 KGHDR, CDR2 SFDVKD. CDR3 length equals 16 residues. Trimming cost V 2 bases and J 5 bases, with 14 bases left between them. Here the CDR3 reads CATSDSGTEKTGELFF. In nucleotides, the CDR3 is TGTGCCACCAGTGATTCGGGGACGGAAAAAACCGGGGAGCTGTTTTTT.

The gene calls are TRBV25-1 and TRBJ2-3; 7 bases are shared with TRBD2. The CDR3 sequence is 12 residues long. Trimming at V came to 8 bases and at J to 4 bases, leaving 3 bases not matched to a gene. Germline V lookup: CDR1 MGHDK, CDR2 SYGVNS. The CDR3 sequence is CASGLGPDTQYF. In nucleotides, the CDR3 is TGTGCCAGCGGACTAGGACCAGATACGCAGTATTTT.

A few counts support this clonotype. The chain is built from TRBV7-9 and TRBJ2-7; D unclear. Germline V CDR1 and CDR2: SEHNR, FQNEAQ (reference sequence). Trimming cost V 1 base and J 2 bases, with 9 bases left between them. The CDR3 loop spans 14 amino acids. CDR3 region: CASSLEGTTYEQYF. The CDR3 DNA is TGTGCCAGCAGCTTAGAAGGCACCACCTACGAGCAGTACTTC.

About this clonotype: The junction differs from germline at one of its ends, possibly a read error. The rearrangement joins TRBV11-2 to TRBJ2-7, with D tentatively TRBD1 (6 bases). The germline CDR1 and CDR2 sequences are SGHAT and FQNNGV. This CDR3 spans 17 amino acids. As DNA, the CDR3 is TGTGCCAGCAGCTTAGATTTGTTGGGGACAAGAACCTACAAGCAGTACTTC. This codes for CASSLDLLGTRTYKQYF.

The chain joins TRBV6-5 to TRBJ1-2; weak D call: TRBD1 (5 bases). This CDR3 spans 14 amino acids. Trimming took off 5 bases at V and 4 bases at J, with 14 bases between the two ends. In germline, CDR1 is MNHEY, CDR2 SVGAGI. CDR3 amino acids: CASSLEGYGYGYTF. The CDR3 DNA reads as TGTGCCAGCAGTCTAGAGGGGTATGGCTATGGCTACACCTTC.

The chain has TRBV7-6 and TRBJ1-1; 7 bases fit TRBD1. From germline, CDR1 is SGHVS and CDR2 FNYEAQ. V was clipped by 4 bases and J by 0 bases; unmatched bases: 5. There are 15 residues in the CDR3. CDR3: CASSSRTGLNTEAFF. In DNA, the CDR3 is TGTGCCAGCAGCTCCAGGACAGGCTTGAACACTGAAGCTTTCTTT.

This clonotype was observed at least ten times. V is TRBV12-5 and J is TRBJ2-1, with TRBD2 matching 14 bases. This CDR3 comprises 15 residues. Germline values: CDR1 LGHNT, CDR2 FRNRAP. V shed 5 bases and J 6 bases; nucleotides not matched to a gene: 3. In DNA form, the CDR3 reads TGTGCTAGTGGTCCCGGGACTAGCGGGAGCAATGAGCAGTTCTTC. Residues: CASGPGTSGSNEQFF.

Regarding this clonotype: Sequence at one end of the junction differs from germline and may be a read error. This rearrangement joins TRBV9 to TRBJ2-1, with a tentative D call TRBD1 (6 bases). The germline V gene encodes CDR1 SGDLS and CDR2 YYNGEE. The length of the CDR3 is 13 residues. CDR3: CGSSGTGSNEQFF. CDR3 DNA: TGTGGCAGCAGCGGTACAGGGTCCAATGAGCAGTTCTTC.

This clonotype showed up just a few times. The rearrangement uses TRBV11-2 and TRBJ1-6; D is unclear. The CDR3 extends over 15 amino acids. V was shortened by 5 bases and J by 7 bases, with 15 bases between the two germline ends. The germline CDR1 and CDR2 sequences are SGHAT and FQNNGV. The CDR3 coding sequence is TGTGCCAGCAGCGAGGACGAGGCAGGCAATTCACCCCTCCACTTT. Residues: CASSEDEAGNSPLHF.

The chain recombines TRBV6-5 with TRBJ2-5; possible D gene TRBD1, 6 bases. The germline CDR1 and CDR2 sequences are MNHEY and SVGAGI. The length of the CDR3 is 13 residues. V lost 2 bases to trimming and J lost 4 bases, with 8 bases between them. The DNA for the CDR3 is TGTGCCAGCAGTTACAACAGGGCAGAGACCCAGTACTTC. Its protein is CASSYNRAETQYF.

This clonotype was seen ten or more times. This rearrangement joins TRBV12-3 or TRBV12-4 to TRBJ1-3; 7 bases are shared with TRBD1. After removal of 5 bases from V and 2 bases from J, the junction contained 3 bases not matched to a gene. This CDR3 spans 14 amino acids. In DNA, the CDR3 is TGTGCCAGCAGTACCGGGACAGCTGGAAACACCATATATTTT. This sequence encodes CASSTGTAGNTIYF.

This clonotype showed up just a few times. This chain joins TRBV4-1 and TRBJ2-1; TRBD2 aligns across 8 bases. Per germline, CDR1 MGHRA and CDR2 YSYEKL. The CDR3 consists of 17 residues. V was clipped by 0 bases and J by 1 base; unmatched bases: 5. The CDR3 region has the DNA TGCGCCAGCAGCCAAGATGCGGGAGGAGGGTCCTACAATGAGCAGTTCTTC. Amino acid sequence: CASSQDAGGGSYNEQFF.

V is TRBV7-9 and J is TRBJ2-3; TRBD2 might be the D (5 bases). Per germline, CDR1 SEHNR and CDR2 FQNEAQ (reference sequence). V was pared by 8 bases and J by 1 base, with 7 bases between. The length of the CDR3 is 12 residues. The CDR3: CASEGGTDTQYF. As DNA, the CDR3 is TGTGCCAGCGAGGGTGGCACAGATACGCAGTATTTT.

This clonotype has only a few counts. For the CDR3, the DNA is TGTGCCAGCAGCTCGCGTCCCCACCCCAATGAGCAGTTCTTC. Its translation is CASSSRPHPNEQFF. The chain joins TRBV7-2 to TRBJ2-1; no definite D call. There are 14 residues in the CDR3. Germline V gene sequence: CDR1 SGHTA, CDR2 FQGNSA. Trimming took off 4 bases at V and 6 bases at J, with 13 bases between the two ends.

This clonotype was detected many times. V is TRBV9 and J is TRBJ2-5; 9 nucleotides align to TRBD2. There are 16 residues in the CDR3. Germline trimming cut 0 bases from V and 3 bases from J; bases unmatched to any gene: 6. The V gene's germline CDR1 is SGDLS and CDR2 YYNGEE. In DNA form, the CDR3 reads TGTGCCAGCAGCGTAGCTGGGTCTAGCGGGGAAGAGACCCAGTACTTC. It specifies CASSVAGSSGEETQYF.

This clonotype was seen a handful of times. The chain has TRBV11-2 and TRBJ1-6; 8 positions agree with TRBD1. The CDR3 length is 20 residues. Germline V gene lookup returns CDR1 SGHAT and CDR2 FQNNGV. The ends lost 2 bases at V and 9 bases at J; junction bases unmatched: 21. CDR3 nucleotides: TGTGCCAGCAGCTTAACCCCCCCTGGGACAGGTGCTGTAAATAGTTCACCCCTCCACTTT. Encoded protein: CASSLTPPGTGAVNSSPLHF.

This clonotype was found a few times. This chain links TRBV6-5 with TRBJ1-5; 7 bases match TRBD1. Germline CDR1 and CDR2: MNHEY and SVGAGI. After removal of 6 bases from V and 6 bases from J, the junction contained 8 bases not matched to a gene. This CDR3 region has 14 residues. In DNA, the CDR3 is TGTGCCAGCAGCACAACACAGGGGACTCAGCCCCAGCATTTT. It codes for CASSTTQGTQPQHF.

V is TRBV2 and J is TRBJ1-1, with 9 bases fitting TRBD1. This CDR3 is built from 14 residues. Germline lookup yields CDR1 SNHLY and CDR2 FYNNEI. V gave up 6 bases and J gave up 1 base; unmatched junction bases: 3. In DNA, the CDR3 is TGTGCCAGCAGACCGGGACAGGGGAACACTGAAGCTTTCTTT. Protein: CASRPGQGNTEAFF.

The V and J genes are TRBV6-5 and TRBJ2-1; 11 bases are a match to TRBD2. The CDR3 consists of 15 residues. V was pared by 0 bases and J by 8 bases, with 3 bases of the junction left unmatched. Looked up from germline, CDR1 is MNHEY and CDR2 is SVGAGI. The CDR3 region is CASSYSSSGGYEQFF. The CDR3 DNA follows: TGTGCCAGCAGTTACTCTTCTAGCGGGGGGTATGAGCAGTTCTTC.

Here the CDR3 reads CSAQNRYHEQYF. CDR3 sequence (DNA): TGCAGCGCCCAAAACAGGTACCACGAGCAGTACTTC. The chain uses TRBV29-1 and TRBJ2-7, with D perhaps matching TRBD1 (5 bases). Trimming removed 7 bases from V and 5 bases from J, with 15 bases in between. Germline CDR1 SQVTM, CDR2 ANQGSEA. This CDR3 is built from 12 residues.

The CDR3 nucleotides are TGCAGCGTACAGGGGGCCGGGGACTATGGCTACACCTTC. It is translated as CSVQGAGDYGYTF. The V and J genes are TRBV29-1 and TRBJ1-2; 9 bases fit TRBD1. V lost 6 bases to trimming and J lost 3 bases; unmatched junction nucleotides: 5. Germline V gene data show CDR1 as SQVTM and CDR2 as ANQGSEA. This CDR3 is 13 amino acids long.

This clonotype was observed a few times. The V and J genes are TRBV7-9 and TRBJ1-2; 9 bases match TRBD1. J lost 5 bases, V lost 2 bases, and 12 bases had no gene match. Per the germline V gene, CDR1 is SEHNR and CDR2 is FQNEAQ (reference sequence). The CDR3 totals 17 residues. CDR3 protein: CASSLLDRGEKKYGYTF. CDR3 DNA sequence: TGTGCCAGCAGCTTATTAGACAGGGGGGAGAAGAAATATGGCTACACCTTC.

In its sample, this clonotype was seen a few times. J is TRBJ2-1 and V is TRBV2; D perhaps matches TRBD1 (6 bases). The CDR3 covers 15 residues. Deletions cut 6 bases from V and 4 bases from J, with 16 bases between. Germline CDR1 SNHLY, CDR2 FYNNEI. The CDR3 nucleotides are TGTGCCAGCAGCGCCGGGACAAACACTTACAATGAGCAGTTCTTC. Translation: CASSAGTNTYNEQFF.

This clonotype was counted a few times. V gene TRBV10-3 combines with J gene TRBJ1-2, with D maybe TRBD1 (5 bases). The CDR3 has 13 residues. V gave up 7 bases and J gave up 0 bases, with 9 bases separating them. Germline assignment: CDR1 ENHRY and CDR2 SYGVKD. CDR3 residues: CAITGGSNYGYTF. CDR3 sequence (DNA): TGTGCCATCACCGGGGGGTCTAACTATGGCTACACCTTC.

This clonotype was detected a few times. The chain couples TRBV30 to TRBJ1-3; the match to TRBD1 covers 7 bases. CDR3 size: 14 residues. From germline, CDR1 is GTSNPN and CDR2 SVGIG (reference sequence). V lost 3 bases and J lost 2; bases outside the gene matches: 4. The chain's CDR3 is CAWRGTAAGNTIYF. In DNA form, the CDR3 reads TGTGCCTGGAGGGGGACAGCAGCTGGAAACACCATATATTTT.

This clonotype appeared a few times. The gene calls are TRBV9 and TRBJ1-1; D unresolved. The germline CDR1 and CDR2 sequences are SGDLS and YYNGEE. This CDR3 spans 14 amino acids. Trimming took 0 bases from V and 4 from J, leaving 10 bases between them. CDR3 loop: CASSVGWMGTEAFF. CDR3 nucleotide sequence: TGTGCCAGCAGCGTAGGTTGGATGGGCACTGAAGCTTTCTTT.

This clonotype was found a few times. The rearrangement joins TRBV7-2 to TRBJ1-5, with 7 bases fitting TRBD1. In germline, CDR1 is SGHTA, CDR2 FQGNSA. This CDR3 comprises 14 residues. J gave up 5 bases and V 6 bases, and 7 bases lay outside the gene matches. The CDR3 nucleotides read TGTGCCAGCAGTTCCGGACAGGCGGATCAGCCCCAGCATTTT. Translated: CASSSGQADQPQHF.

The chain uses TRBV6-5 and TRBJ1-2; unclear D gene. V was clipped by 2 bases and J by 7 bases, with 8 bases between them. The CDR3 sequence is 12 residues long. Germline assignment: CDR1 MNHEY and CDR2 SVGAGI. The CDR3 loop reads CASSYPGSGYTF. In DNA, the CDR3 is TGTGCCAGCAGTTACCCGGGAAGTGGCTACACCTTC.